This TCR beta chain was captured in a study of CD8+ T cells in alopecia areata. The sequencing template was cDNA reverse transcribed from extracted RNA. Using immunoSEQ multiplex PCR, the repertoire was profiled, and TCRdb retains in-frame clones only, with some absent. This table holds approximately 91,000 clones, 35% to 50% found once. On this clone itself: What it binds is not known. The same CDR3 arises from other DNA sequences in this sample as well.

General study results and limits: Higher clonality and more expanded CD8+ clones appeared in lesional than normal scalp. Scalp sample data also include resident alphabeta T cells from normal skin.

Samples from alopecia areata patients were lesional scalp punch biopsies and peripheral blood. A FACSAria was used to sort CD4+ and CD8+ T cells. These cells came from PBMCs. The CDR3 is made up of 13 amino acids. Trimming took 0 bases from V and 2 from J, leaving 4 bases between them. The V gene's germline CDR1 is SGHNT and CDR2 YYREEE (reference sequence). The clonotype was recovered from a human donor with alopecia areata. Sequenced: CD4+ T cells sorted from blood. The chain uses TRBV5-4 and TRBJ2-3; no clear D gene. The CDR3 loop reads CASSLDPTDTQYF. In DNA, the CDR3 is TGTGCCAGCAGCTTGGACCCCACAGATACGCAGTATTTT.